This paragraph covers one T cell receptor beta chain sequence. These data belong to a study of blood T cell repertoires in COVID-19. Deletions cut 1 base from V and 4 bases from J, with 7 bases between. Per the germline V gene, CDR1 is LGHDT and CDR2 is YNNKEL (reference sequence). This CDR3 spans 13 amino acids. Per the original data handling: The authors estimated nucleated cell counts from reference gene primer amplification. This table comes from immunoSEQ multiplex PCR, and its TCRdb copy is limited to in-frame clones, with some not included. The V and J calls and clone size were taken over from that table, and D and trimming were inferred from the DNA. This table has approximately 150,000 clones, 88% appearing once.

Sequenced input: peripheral blood. This rearrangement joins TRBV3-1 (or the pseudogene TRBV3-2) to TRBJ1-1; D uncertain. The source of this sequence is a human donor with COVID-19, enrolled during active disease. The donor label of this sample is uncertain. CDR3 protein: CASSQADFTEAFF. The CDR3 DNA reads TGTGCCAGCAGCCAAGCAGATTTCACTGAAGCTTTCTTT.